Listed here are 8 T cell receptor beta chains from one sample, sequenced in a study of cytomegalovirus exposure and HLA in healthy donors. Use of 60 Vbeta and 13 Jbeta primers characterized the PCR. Using immunoSEQ multiplex PCR, the repertoire was profiled, and TCRdb retains in-frame clones only, with some absent. Of about 160,000 clones detected, about 76% appear once; the ten largest clones hold roughly 1.9%. Sequenced material: PBMCs. These receptors came from a female donor in good health and CMV-seronegative.

The rearrangement joins TRBV2 to TRBJ2-7; D unresolved. V was clipped by 7 bases and J by 3 bases, with 19 bases between them. CDR1 is SNHLY and CDR2 is FYNNEI in the germline V gene. The length of the CDR3 is 15 residues. As DNA, the CDR3 is TGTGCCAGCAAGGAGTGGATCGAGGAGATCTACGAGCAGTACTTC. Translating it yields CASKEWIEEIYEQYF.

A note on this clone: The sample carries other DNA sequences with the same CDR3. The gene calls are TRBV7-2 and TRBJ1-1; tentative D call: TRBD1 (6 bases). V shed 1 base and J shed 2 bases, with 8 bases lying between them. The CDR3 runs to 14 residues. CDR1 and CDR2 (germline): SGHTA, FQGNSA. The CDR3 DNA is TGTGCCAGCAGCTTAGGGACAGCCAACACTGAAGCTTTCTTT. Translation gives CASSLGTANTEAFF. Full variable domain (missing parts from reference TRBV7-2 and TRBJ1-1): GAGVSQSPSNKVTEKGKDVELRCDPISGHTALYWYRQSLGQGLEFLIYFQGNSAPDKSGLPSDRFSAERTGGSVSTLTIQRTQQEDSAVYLCASSLGTANTEAFFGQGTRLTVV.

This clone appeared once. The gene calls are TRBV7-2 and TRBJ2-2; D is possibly TRBD2 (5 bases). Germline lookup yields CDR1 SGHTA and CDR2 FQGNSA. The CDR3 sequence is 14 residues long. Trimming stripped 4 bases from V and 1 base from J, with 7 bases between. The CDR3 here is CASSSSGNTGELFF. The CDR3 DNA reads as TGTGCCAGCAGCTCGAGCGGGAACACCGGGGAGCTGTTTTTT.

The rearrangement uses TRBV6-5 and TRBJ1-1; TRBD1 is a possible D gene (6 bases). With 5 bases removed from V and 4 bases from J, the gap between germline ends came to 11 bases. From germline, CDR1 is MNHEY and CDR2 SVGAGI. CDR3 size: 13 residues. The CDR3 is CASSRTVGTEAFF. The CDR3 nucleotides read TGTGCCAGCAGTCGGACAGTAGGCACTGAAGCTTTCTTT.

J is TRBJ1-4 and V is TRBV5-5; TRBD1 aligns across 10 bases. The V segment lost 2 bases and the J segment 7 bases; nucleotides outside the gene matches: 11. CDR1 and CDR2 from the germline V gene are SGHKS and YYEKEE (reference sequence). The CDR3 has 17 residues. The CDR3 DNA reads as TGTGCCAGCAGCTTCCGAAGGACCGGGACAGGGGTTGAAAAACTGTTTTTT. Protein sequence: CASSFRRTGTGVEKLFF.

V gene TRBV2 combines with J gene TRBJ2-7, with no clear D. Germline CDR1 and CDR2: SNHLY and FYNNEI. The CDR3 length is 14 residues. V lost 5 bases and J 6 bases, leaving 17 bases between the germline ends. In DNA form, the CDR3 reads TGTGCCAGCAGTCCCACCCGGTCCGGGTCCGAGCAGTACTTC. As protein: CASSPTRSGSEQYF.

The genes are TRBV10-3 and TRBJ2-7, with 7 positions matching TRBD1. This CDR3 has 15 residues. V lost 3 bases and J lost 5; bases outside the gene matches: 10. Per the germline V gene, CDR1 is ENHRY and CDR2 is SYGVKD. CDR3 bases: TGTGCCATCAGTGAAATCGCGACAGGGTACCACGAGCAGTACTTC. This encodes CAISEIATGYHEQYF.

The chain has TRBV5-4 and TRBJ2-1; 12 bases fit TRBD2. The CDR3 is 15 amino acids. The V gene's germline CDR1 is SGHNT and CDR2 YYREEE (reference sequence). Trimming removed 0 bases from V and 8 bases from J; junction bases left unmatched: 3. The CDR3 nucleotides read TGTGCCAGCAGCTTGGCGGCTAGCGGGAGGGATGAGCAGTTCTTC. Protein product: CASSLAASGRDEQFF.